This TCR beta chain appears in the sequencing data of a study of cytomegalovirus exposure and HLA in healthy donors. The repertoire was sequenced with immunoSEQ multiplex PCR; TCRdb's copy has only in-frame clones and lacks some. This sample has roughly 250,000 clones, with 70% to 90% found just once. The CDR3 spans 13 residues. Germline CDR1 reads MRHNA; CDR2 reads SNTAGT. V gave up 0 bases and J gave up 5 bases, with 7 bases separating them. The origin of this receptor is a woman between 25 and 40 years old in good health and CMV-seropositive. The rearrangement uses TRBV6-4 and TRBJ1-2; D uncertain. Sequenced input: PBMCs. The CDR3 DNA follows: TGTGCCAGCAGTGACTCACCGGGGTATGGCTACACCTTC. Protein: CASSDSPGYGYTF.